The TCR beta chain described here comes from a study of patients and donors after allogeneic stem cell transplantation (dated by TCRdb to 2020 to 2021). For this clonotype: Its specific antigen is unknown. Per-base quality was not reported, and no clone a single base away is much larger than it.

The CDR3 holds 15 amino acids from the cysteine to the phenylalanine. Only the CDR3 portion is preserved as DNA: 45 bases, with reading frame beginning at the first base. CDR1 and CDR2 are drawn from the germline V gene: SGHRS, YFSETQ. Relative to germline, V is 0 bases shorter and J is 0 bases shorter, with 8 bases between their ends. Library prep was done by RT-PCR. TCRdb lists the instrument as NextSeq 550. TCRdb ran its own pipeline on the public reads, namely fastp trimming at Q25 and MiXCR clone calling, and kept in-frame beta chains. Rows with a matching CDR3 protein are joined into one entry that keeps the most common DNA and genes. Present in this sample are fewer than 15,000 distinct CDR3 sequences, about 23% of which were seen just once. The ten largest clones add up to approximately 55% of the sample.

This clonotype was obtained from a human donor who was either an allogeneic HSCT recipient or a stem cell or donor lymphocyte infusion donor (not recorded which). It is not recorded whose cells these are; they may come from a transplant donor. Recombination connected TRBV5-1 to TRBJ2-3; TRBD2 is a possible D gene, resting on 5 matching bases. Specimen: blood, either unsorted or a sorted T cell fraction (not recorded which). The DNA sequence is given as TGCGCCAGCAGCTTGGCGGGGTCTAGCACAGATACGCAGTATTTT. This encodes CASSLAGSSTDTQYF.